Detailed here is one TCR beta chain. Its matching antigen is unknown. Donors consisted of healthy bone marrow donors. Vbeta (60) and Jbeta (13) primers were used in the PCR. Produced via immunoSEQ multiplex PCR; TCRdb's table is partial and in-frame only. Altogether under 95,000 clones are present, 60% to 85% being singletons, with the ten largest covering roughly 5%. Per germline, CDR1 MNHNS and CDR2 SASEGT. The CDR3 sequence is 15 residues long. The V and J ends lost 0 bases and 8 bases respectively, with 14 bases between them. This sample is part of a study of cytomegalovirus exposure and HLA in healthy donors. Turning to the study itself: Around 200 million T cells yielded around 100 million unique TCR beta sequences, as an earlier analysis found. Study-level results: The classifier, whose performance was assessed in both the original and validation cohorts, reportedly diagnosed cytomegalovirus status with high specificity and sensitivity.

The chain links TRBV6-1 to TRBJ2-4; TRBD2 is a possible D gene (6 bases). Sequencing used PBMCs. The clonotype originates from a man aged 25 to 45 in good health and CMV-seropositive. DNA for the CDR3: TGTGCCAGCAGTGAAGCACAACGGCGACTAGACATTCAGTACTTC. Translating it yields CASSEAQRRLDIQYF.